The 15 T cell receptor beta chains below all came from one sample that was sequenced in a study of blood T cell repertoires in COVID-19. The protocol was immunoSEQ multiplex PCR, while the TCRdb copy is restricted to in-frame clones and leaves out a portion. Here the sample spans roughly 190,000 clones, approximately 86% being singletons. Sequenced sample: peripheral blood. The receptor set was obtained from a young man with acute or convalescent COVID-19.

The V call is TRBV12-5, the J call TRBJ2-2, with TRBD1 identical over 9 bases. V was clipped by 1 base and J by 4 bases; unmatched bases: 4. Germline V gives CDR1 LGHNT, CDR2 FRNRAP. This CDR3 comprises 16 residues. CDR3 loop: CASGLGDRVGTGELFF. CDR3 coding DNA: TGTGCTAGTGGTTTGGGGGACAGGGTCGGCACCGGGGAGCTGTTTTTT.

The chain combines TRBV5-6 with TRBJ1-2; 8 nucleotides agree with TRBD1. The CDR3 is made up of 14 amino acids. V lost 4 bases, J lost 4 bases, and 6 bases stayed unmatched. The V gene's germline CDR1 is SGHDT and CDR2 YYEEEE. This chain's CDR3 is CASSRGQGLYGYTF. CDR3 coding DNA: TGTGCCAGCAGCCGTGGACAGGGCCTCTATGGCTACACCTTC.

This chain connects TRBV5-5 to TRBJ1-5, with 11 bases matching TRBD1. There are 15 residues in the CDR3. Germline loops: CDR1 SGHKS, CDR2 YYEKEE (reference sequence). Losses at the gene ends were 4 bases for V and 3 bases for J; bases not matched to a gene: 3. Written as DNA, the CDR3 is TGTGCCAGCAGCGTGGACAGGGGGCTCAATCAGCCCCAGCATTTT. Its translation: CASSVDRGLNQPQHF. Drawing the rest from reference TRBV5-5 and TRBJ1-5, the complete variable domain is DAGVTQSPTHLIKTRGQQVTLRCSPISGHKSVSWYQQVLGQGPQFIFQYYEKEERGRGNFPDRFSARQFPNYSSELNVNALLLGDSALYLCASSVDRGLNQPQHFGDGTRLSIL.

The CDR3 sequence is CASSLSFLTPRYTGELFF. The CDR3 DNA reads as TGTGCCAGCAGTTTATCGTTTCTAACCCCCCGCTACACCGGGGAGCTGTTTTTT. The chain employs TRBV27 and TRBJ2-2; D remains unclear. V dropped 0 bases and J dropped 3 bases, with 17 bases sitting between them. Germline V gene sequence: CDR1 MNHEY, CDR2 SMNVEV (reference sequence). The length of the CDR3 is 18 residues.

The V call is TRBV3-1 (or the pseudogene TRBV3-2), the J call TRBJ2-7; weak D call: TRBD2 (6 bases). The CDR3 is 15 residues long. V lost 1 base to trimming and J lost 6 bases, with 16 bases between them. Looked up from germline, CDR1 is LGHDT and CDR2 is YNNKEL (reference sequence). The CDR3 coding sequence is TGTGCCAGCAGCCAAGTAGGAGTTAGCGGCCGCGAGCAGTACTTC. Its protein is CASSQVGVSGREQYF.

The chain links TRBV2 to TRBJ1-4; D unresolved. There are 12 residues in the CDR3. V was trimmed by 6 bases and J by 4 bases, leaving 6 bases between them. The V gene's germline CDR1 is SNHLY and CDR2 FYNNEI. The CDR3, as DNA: TGTGCCAGCAGGAGGGTTAATGAAAAACTGTTTTTT. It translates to CASRRVNEKLFF. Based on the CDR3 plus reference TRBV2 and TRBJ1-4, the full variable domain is EPEVTQTPSHQVTQMGQEVILRCVPISNHLYFYWYRQILGQKVEFLVSFYNNEISEKSEIFDDQFSVERPDGSNFTLKIRSTKLEDSAMYFCASRRVNEKLFFGSGTQLSVL.

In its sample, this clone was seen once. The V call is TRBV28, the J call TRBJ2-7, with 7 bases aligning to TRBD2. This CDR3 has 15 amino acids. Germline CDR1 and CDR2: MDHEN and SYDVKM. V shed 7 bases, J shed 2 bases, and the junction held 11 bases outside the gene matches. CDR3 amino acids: CASTSVRGTAYEQYF. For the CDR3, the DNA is TGTGCCAGCACCTCCGTGCGGGGGACGGCCTACGAGCAGTACTTC.

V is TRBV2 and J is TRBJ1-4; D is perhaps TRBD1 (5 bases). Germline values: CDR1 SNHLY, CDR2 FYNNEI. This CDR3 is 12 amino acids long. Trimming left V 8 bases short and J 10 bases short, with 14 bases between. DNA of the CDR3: TGTGCCAGCGGGTACCGGCAGGGAAAACTGTTTTTT. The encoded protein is CASGYRQGKLFF.

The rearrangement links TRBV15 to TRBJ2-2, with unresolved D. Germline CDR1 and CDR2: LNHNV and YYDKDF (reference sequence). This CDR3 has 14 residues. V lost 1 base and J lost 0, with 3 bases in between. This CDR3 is CATSRATNTGELFF. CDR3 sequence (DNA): TGTGCCACCAGCAGAGCCACGAACACCGGGGAGCTGTTTTTT.

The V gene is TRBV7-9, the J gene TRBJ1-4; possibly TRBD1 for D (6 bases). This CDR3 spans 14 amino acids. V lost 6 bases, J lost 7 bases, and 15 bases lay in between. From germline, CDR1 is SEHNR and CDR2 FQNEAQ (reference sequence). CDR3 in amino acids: CASSRRGKVEKLFF. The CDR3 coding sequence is TGTGCCAGCAGTCGCAGGGGAAAGGTTGAAAAACTGTTTTTT.

The CDR3 spells CASSVADFYGYTF. CDR3 sequence (DNA): TGTGCCAGCAGCGTAGCAGACTTCTATGGCTACACCTTC. The chain is built from TRBV9 and TRBJ1-2; D is ambiguous. This CDR3 has 13 amino acids. The V end was cut by 0 bases, the J end by 4 bases, with 7 bases between. The germline V gene has CDR1 SGDLS and CDR2 YYNGEE. Combining the CDR3 with reference TRBV9 and TRBJ1-2 gives the whole variable domain DSGVTQTPKHLITATGQRVTLRCSPRSGDLSVYWYQQSLDQGLQFLIQYYNGEERAKGNILERFSAQQFPDLHSELNLSSLELGDSALYFCASSVADFYGYTFGSGTRLTVV.

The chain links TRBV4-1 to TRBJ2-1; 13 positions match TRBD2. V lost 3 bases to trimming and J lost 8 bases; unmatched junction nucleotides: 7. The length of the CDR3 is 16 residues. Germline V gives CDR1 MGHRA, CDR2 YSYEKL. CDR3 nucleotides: TGCGCCAGCAGCCAGGGGACTAGCGGGACTAGCGATGAGCAGTTCTTC. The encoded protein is CASSQGTSGTSDEQFF.

CDR3 sequence: CASSQGLAGANVLTF. CDR3 nucleotides: TGTGCCAGCAGCCAGGGATTGGCTGGGGCCAACGTCCTGACTTTC. This chain uses TRBV7-3 with TRBJ2-6; TRBD1 might be the D (5 bases). The CDR3 sequence is 15 residues long. Germline values: CDR1 SGHTA, CDR2 FQGTGA. V was trimmed by 5 bases and J by 2 bases, leaving 10 bases between them.

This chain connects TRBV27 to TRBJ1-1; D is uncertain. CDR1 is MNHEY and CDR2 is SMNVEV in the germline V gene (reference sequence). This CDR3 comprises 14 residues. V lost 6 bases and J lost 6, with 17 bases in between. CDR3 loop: CASRPRGRVAEAFF. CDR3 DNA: TGTGCCAGCAGGCCCAGAGGGAGGGTCGCTGAAGCTTTCTTT.

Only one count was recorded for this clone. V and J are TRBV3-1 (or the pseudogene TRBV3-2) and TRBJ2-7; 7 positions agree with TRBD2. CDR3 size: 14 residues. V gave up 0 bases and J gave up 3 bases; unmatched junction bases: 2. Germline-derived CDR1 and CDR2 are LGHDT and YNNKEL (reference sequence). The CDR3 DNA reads TGTGCCAGCAGCCAAGATCGGGGGGTCTACGAGCAGTACTTC. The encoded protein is CASSQDRGVYEQYF.